This T cell receptor beta chain was observed in a study of T cell repertoires in cytomegalovirus infection. Whole-study context: Public TCR beta signatures marked donors with CMV infection and the matching HLA. Study results and limitations: Carriers of CMV plus the relevant HLA were identified by cumulative public TCR beta family frequency. Ex vivo responses were dominated by HLA-C-restricted CMV-specific TCR beta clonotypes.

From the reads, TCRdb called clonotypes with MiXCR, one entry per CDR3 protein. Seen here are 85,000 to 120,000 distinct CDR3 sequences, approximately 16% observed once, and the top ten hold around 8.2%. V gave up 0 bases and J gave up 5 bases, with 8 bases separating them. Germline V lookup: CDR1 SGHNT, CDR2 YYREEE (reference sequence). The CDR3 runs 13 residues. A word on this clonotype: Antigen specificity is unknown.

This clonotype originated in a human donor in good health (CMV status not recorded). Some clones in this sample may be carry-over from other donors' samples. What was sequenced was PBMCs. The chain joins TRBV5-4 to TRBJ1-2; D gene unclear. For the CDR3, the DNA is TGTGCCAGCAGCTTGGGACCCCCGTATGGCTACACCTTC. It encodes CASSLGPPYGYTF.